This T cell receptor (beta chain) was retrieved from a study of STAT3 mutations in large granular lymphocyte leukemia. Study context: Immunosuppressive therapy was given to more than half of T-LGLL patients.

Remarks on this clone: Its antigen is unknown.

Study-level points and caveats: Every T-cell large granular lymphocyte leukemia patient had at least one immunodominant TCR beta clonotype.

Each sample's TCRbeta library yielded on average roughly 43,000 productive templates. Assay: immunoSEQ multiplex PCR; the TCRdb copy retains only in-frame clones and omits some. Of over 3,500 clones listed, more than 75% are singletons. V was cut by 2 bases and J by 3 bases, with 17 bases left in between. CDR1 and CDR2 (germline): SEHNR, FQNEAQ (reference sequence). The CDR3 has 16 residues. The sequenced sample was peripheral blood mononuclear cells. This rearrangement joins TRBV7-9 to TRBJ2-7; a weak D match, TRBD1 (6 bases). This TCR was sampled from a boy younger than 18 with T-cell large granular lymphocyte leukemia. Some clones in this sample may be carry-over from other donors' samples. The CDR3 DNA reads TGTGCCAGCAGCTTATCCCAGGGGTATAGGGGCTACGAGCAGTACTTC. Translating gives CASSLSQGYRGYEQYF. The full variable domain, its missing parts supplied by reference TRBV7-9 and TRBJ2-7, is DTGVSQNPRHKITKRGQNVTFRCDPISEHNRLYWYRQTLGQGPEFLTYFQNEAQLEKSRLLSDRFSAERPKGSFSTLEIQRTEQGDSAMYLCASSLSQGYRGYEQYFGPGTRLTVT.